This T cell receptor beta chain was sequenced during a study of CD8+ T cells in alopecia areata. Extraction and reverse transcription of RNA yielded cDNA as the sequencing template. The method was immunoSEQ multiplex PCR; TCRdb's version includes in-frame clones alone and lacks a portion of them. The sample lists approximately 59,000 clones; roughly half were seen once. V lost 1 base to trimming and J lost 1 base, with 7 bases between them. Looked up from germline, CDR1 is SNHLY and CDR2 is FYNNEI. The CDR3 extends over 14 amino acids. Sequenced material: CD8+ T cells sorted from blood, taken at week 0. The genes are TRBV2 and TRBJ2-5; D unresolved. The sequence was obtained from a human donor with alopecia areata. CDR3 nucleotide sequence: TGTGCCAGCAGTGAAGATCTGTCCCAAGAGACCCAGTACTTC. Encoded protein: CASSEDLSQETQYF.